Each of the 5 T cell receptor beta chains below was sequenced from the same sample in a study of T cells in Graves' hyperthyroidism and ophthalmopathy. There were TCR beta CDR3 regions amplified from RNA transcripts. In the first-round RT-PCR of the TCR CDR3, the HTBI primer set was used. TCRdb recomputed calls from the multiplex PCR reads with MiXCR, one row per CDR3 protein. This sample yields 650,000 to 800,000 distinct CDR3 sequences, of which about 45% are seen a single time; 7% to 7.5% belongs to the top ten. The sequencing input was peripheral blood or thyroid tissue (not recorded which). Receptors originate from an adult man with Graves' disease, either hyperthyroidism or ophthalmopathy (not recorded which).

The gene calls are TRBV7-2 and TRBJ2-2; D is unresolved. The germline V gene encodes CDR1 SGHTA and CDR2 FQGNSA. The CDR3 has 15 amino acids. V lost 2 bases and J lost 3, with 10 bases in between. Here the CDR3 DNA reads TGTGCCAGCAGCTTAATTCCTGGGTACACCGGGGAGCTGTTTTTT. Its translation: CASSLIPGYTGELFF.

The chain combines TRBV25-1 with TRBJ2-3; 16 bases are shared with TRBD2. Germline values: CDR1 MGHDK, CDR2 SYGVNS. J gave up 0 bases and V 6 bases, and 3 bases lay outside the gene matches. The CDR3 spans 17 residues. CDR3 protein: CASRGTSGRGSTDTQYF. Written as DNA, the CDR3 is TGTGCCAGCAGAGGGACTAGCGGGAGGGGGAGCACAGATACGCAGTATTTT.

Points on this clonotype: The junction does not match germline at one end; this may be a read error. This rearrangement joins TRBV7-3 to TRBJ1-4, with D possibly being TRBD1 (5 bases). Germline loops: CDR1 SGHTA, CDR2 FQGTGA. The length of the CDR3 is 15 residues. The CDR3 loop is CASSPGPISNEKLFF. CDR3 in DNA: TGCGCCAGCAGCCCGGGACCCATATCTAATGAAAAACTGTTTTTT.

V and J are TRBV24-1 and TRBJ2-5, with D perhaps given as TRBD1 or TRBD2 (5 bases each). This CDR3 is 15 amino acids long. Trimming left V 5 bases short and J 0 bases short, with 12 bases between. The germline gives CDR1 KGHDR, CDR2 SFDVKD. In DNA, the CDR3 is TGTGCCACCAGTGCCAGGGACCTGTACCAAGAGACCCAGTACTTC. Protein product: CATSARDLYQETQYF.

The chain couples TRBV20-1 to TRBJ1-2, with 7 bases matching TRBD1. This CDR3 has 13 amino acids. V shed 5 bases, J shed 1 base, and the junction held 4 bases outside the gene matches. In germline, CDR1 is DFQATT, CDR2 SNEGSKA (reference sequence). The CDR3 reads CSAGDRVNYGYTF. For the CDR3, the DNA is TGCAGTGCTGGGGACAGAGTTAACTATGGCTACACCTTC.